A single sample gave rise to the 19 T cell receptor beta chains below, sequenced in a study of T cell changes during pregnancy in multiple sclerosis (dated by TCRdb to the late 2010s). The protocol used for the library was the immunoSEQ multiplex PCR assay. TCRdb carries this immuneACCESS record with in-frame sequences only. Its versions omit some clonotypes, under half of them owing to an unresolved V gene in the studies checked, with the rest unexplained. The sample includes 50,000 or so clones, with 80% to 95% observed a single time. The top ten clones comprise roughly 1.2% of the sample. Sequenced here: peripheral blood, sampled after pregnancy. The receptor set was obtained from a female donor in good health, enrolled as a control in a pregnancy study.

The chain is built from TRBV6-5 and TRBJ1-1; D is undetermined. V gave up 0 bases and J gave up 2 bases, with 4 bases separating them. The CDR3 length is 13 residues. CDR1 is MNHEY and CDR2 is SVGAGI in the germline V gene. The CDR3 loop reads CASSYSLNTEAFF. The CDR3 bases are TGTGCCAGCAGTTACTCACTCAACACTGAAGCTTTCTTT.

V and J are TRBV6-4 and TRBJ2-7; TRBD1 agrees at 9 bases. Germline CDR1 is MRHNA and CDR2 is SNTAGT. J was trimmed by 2 bases and V by 2 bases; bases with no gene match: 10. The CDR3 extends over 17 amino acids. The CDR3 sequence: CASSDQLQGAGPYEQYF. The CDR3 DNA is TGTGCCAGCAGTGACCAATTACAGGGGGCGGGCCCCTACGAGCAGTACTTC.

The V gene is TRBV6-1, the J gene TRBJ1-2; D may be TRBD1 (6 bases). The CDR3 consists of 12 residues. Trimming shortened V by 5 bases and J by 8 bases, and 12 bases separated the two germline ends. In germline, CDR1 is MNHNS, CDR2 SASEGT. CDR3 nucleotides: TGTGCCAGCAGTATACAGGGTTGGGGCTACACCTTC. It translates to CASSIQGWGYTF.

The table lists this clone with a count of one. The V gene is TRBV30, the J gene TRBJ1-1, with TRBD1 as a possible D gene (5 bases). The V gene lost 0 bases and the J gene lost 2 bases, with 16 bases spanning the gap. The length of the CDR3 is 16 residues. Germline V CDR1 and CDR2: GTSNPN, SVGIG (reference sequence). CDR3 loop: CAWSVDRGWVNTEAFF. In DNA, the CDR3 is TGTGCCTGGAGTGTAGATCGGGGGTGGGTAAACACTGAAGCTTTCTTT.

The rearrangement uses TRBV5-1 and TRBJ2-3, with 9 bases that match TRBD2. Trimming took 2 bases from V and 5 from J; bases not matched to a gene: 6. CDR1 and CDR2 (germline): SGHRS, YFSETQ. The length of the CDR3 is 15 residues. CDR3 DNA: TGCGCCAGCAGCTTAGGCGGGGGGGCGGAAGATACGCAGTATTTT. Translating it yields CASSLGGGAEDTQYF.

The chain links TRBV21-1 to TRBJ1-3; the table assigns TRBD1, which was not confirmed against the DNA. TRBV21-1 is a documented pseudogene. The CDR3 length is 17 residues. CDR3 in DNA: TGTGCCAGCAGCCTGGACAGGGAACGAAGGGGAGTAAACACCATATATTTT. Its translation is CASSLDRERRGVNTIYF.

This chain connects TRBV2 to TRBJ1-1, with 7 bases that match TRBD1. Germline-derived CDR1 and CDR2 are SNHLY and FYNNEI. The J segment lost 1 base and the V segment lost 6 bases, leaving 5 bases of the junction unmatched. The CDR3 contains 14 residues. The CDR3 DNA reads TGTGCCAGCAGGGGGGACAGATGGAACACTGAAGCTTTCTTT. Its protein product is CASRGDRWNTEAFF.

The V call is TRBV7-9, the J call TRBJ2-2, with 11 positions matching TRBD2. The CDR3 runs 17 residues. V shed 5 bases and J 0 bases; nucleotides not matched to a gene: 5. The germline CDR1 and CDR2 sequences are SEHNR and FQNEAQ (reference sequence). Here the CDR3 DNA reads TGTGCCAGCAGCCCTTTAGCGGGGGGGGCGAACACCGGGGAGCTGTTTTTT. It specifies CASSPLAGGANTGELFF. Using reference TRBV7-9 and TRBJ2-2 for the parts outside the CDR3, the full variable domain is DTGVSQNPRHKITKRGQNVTFRCDPISEHNRLYWYRQTLGQGPEFLTYFQNEAQLEKSRLLSDRFSAERPKGSFSTLEIQRTEQGDSAMYLCASSPLAGGANTGELFFGEGSRLTVL.

As DNA, the CDR3 is TGTGCCAGCAGCTTCCCAGGCAAGTCCTACGAGCAGTACTTC. As protein: CASSFPGKSYEQYF. The chain couples TRBV5-6 to TRBJ2-7; D not resolved. Between the trimmed V and J ends, which lost 2 bases and 1 base, there was a span of 10 bases. The V gene's germline CDR1 is SGHDT and CDR2 YYEEEE. The CDR3 is made up of 14 amino acids.

The V and J genes are TRBV20-1 and TRBJ1-2, with a tentative D call TRBD1 (6 bases). Deletions cut 1 base from V and 8 bases from J, with 8 bases between. In germline, CDR1 is DFQATT, CDR2 SNEGSKA (reference sequence). This CDR3 is 11 amino acids long. In DNA, the CDR3 is TGCAGTGCTAGAGTAGGGGGAGGCTACACCTTC. Translated: CSARVGGGYTF.

This clone appeared once. The junction departs from the called germline gene at one end, perhaps through a read error. The CDR3 protein is CASSLSRTGGPTYEQYF. Here the CDR3 DNA reads TGTGCTAGCAGCTTAAGTAGGACAGGGGGCCCAACCTACGAGCAGTACTTC. The chain links TRBV7-7 to TRBJ2-7; TRBD1 matches at 11 bases. Germline V CDR1 and CDR2: SSHAT, FNYEAQ (reference sequence). The CDR3 consists of 17 residues.

J is TRBJ2-6 and V is TRBV27, with a possible D match to TRBD1 (7 bases). Deletions cut 6 bases from V and 4 bases from J, with 13 bases between. CDR3 length: 15 amino acids. CDR1 and CDR2 from the germline V gene are MNHEY and SMNVEV (reference sequence). CDR3 region: CASRRQGGGANVLTF. For the CDR3, the DNA is TGTGCCAGCAGACGACAGGGAGGAGGGGCCAACGTCCTGACTTTC.

This clone has just one count. The chain carries TRBV7-6 and TRBJ2-2; TRBD1 matches at 9 bases. There are 19 residues in the CDR3. Trimming at V came to 2 bases and at J to 1 base, leaving 11 bases not matched to a gene. Germline loops: CDR1 SGHVS, CDR2 FNYEAQ. CDR3 region: CASSLWVKQGAGNTGELFF. The CDR3 DNA reads as TGTGCCAGCAGCTTATGGGTGAAACAGGGGGCAGGGAACACCGGGGAGCTGTTTTTT.

V and J are TRBV10-3 and TRBJ1-1, with 7 positions matching TRBD1. Germline CDR1 reads ENHRY; CDR2 reads SYGVKD. This CDR3 is 13 amino acids long. V lost 9 bases to trimming and J lost 3 bases; unmatched junction nucleotides: 7. DNA for the CDR3: TGTGCCATGAAGACAGGGTTCGACACTGAAGCTTTCTTT. Translating it yields CAMKTGFDTEAFF.

This sequence joins TRBV6-5 and TRBJ2-7; 7 nucleotides agree with TRBD2. This CDR3 spans 15 amino acids. Germline V gives CDR1 MNHEY, CDR2 SVGAGI. V gave up 5 bases and J gave up 3 bases; unmatched junction bases: 10. The CDR3 region has the DNA TGTGCCAGCAGTGCTCGCCCGGGACTACTCTACGAGCAGTACTTC. Protein sequence: CASSARPGLLYEQYF.

The chain links TRBV21-1 to TRBJ2-1; the table calls TRBD1, which could not be checked here. TRBV21-1 is classified as a pseudogene. The CDR3 totals 16 residues. The CDR3 protein is CASSNRQKPSYNEQFF. The DNA for the CDR3 is TGTGCCAGCAGCAACCGACAGAAGCCCTCCTACAATGAGCAGTTCTTC.

There are a few counts of this clone. The V call is TRBV28, the J call TRBJ2-6; D not resolved. CDR1 is MDHEN and CDR2 is SYDVKM in the germline V gene. This CDR3 comprises 15 residues. V was pared by 2 bases and J by 4 bases, with 9 bases between. The CDR3 loop reads CASSLAASGANVLTF. CDR3 sequence (DNA): TGTGCCAGCAGTTTAGCGGCATCGGGGGCCAACGTCCTGACTTTC.

The gene calls are TRBV7-2 and TRBJ2-1; 10 bases align to TRBD2. CDR1 and CDR2 (germline): SGHTA, FQGNSA. There are 15 residues in the CDR3. The V segment lost 6 bases and the J segment 4 bases; nucleotides outside the gene matches: 6. The CDR3 nucleotides read TGTGCCAGCAGATCGGGACTAGCGCCTTACAATGAGCAGTTCTTC. As protein: CASRSGLAPYNEQFF.

The rearrangement uses TRBV2 and TRBJ1-1; D uncertain. This CDR3 is 14 amino acids long. Trimming removed 0 bases from V and 0 bases from J, with 5 bases in between. From germline, CDR1 is SNHLY and CDR2 FYNNEI. The CDR3 protein is CASSEAAVNTEAFF. The CDR3 coding sequence is TGTGCCAGCAGTGAAGCGGCGGTGAACACTGAAGCTTTCTTT.